The clone carrying this T cell receptor (beta chain) was counted many times. Germline loops: CDR1 SNHLY, CDR2 FYNNEI. Deletions cut 4 bases from V and 8 bases from J, with 9 bases between. The CDR3 covers 12 residues. The data were obtained in a study of read filtering for tumor transcriptome and immune sequencing. This library used approximately 0.4 ug RNA and molecular barcoded adaptors spanning alpha/delta and beta/gamma chains. Each CDR3 protein is one row after TCRdb ran MiXCR on the reads. The data hold about 130,000 distinct CDR3 sequences, with roughly 13% observed a single time. Source material: a population of CD138-negative cells sorted from bone marrow. This clonotype was obtained from a donor at least 40 years old with multiple myeloma. The gene calls are TRBV2 and TRBJ2-1, with D perhaps matching TRBD1 or TRBD2 (5 bases each). In nucleotides, the CDR3 is TGTGCCAGCAGTGGGGACGCCGATGAGCAGTTCTTC. Translating gives CASSGDADEQFF. The complete variable domain, with remaining parts taken from reference TRBV2 and TRBJ2-1, reads EPEVTQTPSHQVTQMGQEVILRCVPISNHLYFYWYRQILGQKVEFLVSFYNNEISEKSEIFDDQFSVERPDGSNFTLKIRSTKLEDSAMYFCASSGDADEQFFGPGTRLTVL.